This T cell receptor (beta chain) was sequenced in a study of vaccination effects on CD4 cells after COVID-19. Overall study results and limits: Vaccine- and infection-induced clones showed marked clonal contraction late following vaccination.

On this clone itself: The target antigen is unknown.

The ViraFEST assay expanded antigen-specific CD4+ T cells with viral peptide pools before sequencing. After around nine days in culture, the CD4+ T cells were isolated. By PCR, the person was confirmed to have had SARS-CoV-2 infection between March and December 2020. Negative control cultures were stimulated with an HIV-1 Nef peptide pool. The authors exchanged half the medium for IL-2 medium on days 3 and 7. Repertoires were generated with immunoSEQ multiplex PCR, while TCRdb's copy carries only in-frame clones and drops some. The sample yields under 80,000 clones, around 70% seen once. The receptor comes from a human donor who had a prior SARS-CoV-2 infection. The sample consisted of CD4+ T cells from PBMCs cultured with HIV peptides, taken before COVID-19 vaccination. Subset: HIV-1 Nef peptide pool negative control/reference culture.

The DNA for the CDR3 is TGTGCCAGCAGCGTAGTCGGAGGAAATCAAATCAATGAGCAGTTCTTC. Translated, it gives CASSVVGGNQINEQFF. V gene TRBV9 combines with J gene TRBJ2-1, with D possibly being TRBD2 (5 bases). V shed 0 bases and J shed 6 bases, with 16 bases lying between them. CDR1 is SGDLS and CDR2 is YYNGEE in the germline V gene. The CDR3 is 16 amino acids.